The entry that follows covers one T cell receptor beta chain sequence. CDR1 and CDR2 (germline): MGHRA, YSYEKL. Trimming took 0 bases from V and 0 from J, leaving 11 bases between them. This CDR3 region has 17 residues. The sample belongs to a study of T cells in Graves' hyperthyroidism and ophthalmopathy. At first hyperthyroidism diagnosis, before any ophthalmopathy symptoms, the blood sample was collected. Fresh 10 ml peripheral blood yielded PBMCs. RNA transcripts yielded amplified TCR beta CDR3 regions. HTBI primers were employed in a first-round RT-PCR of the TCR CDR3. One entry per CDR3 protein results from TCRdb running MiXCR on the multiplex PCR reads. The profile shows about 350,000 distinct CDR3 sequences, 17% of them singletons.

This chain uses TRBV4-1 with TRBJ2-2; D is undetermined. The source is a woman in her 30s with Graves' hyperthyroidism that later progressed to Graves' ophthalmopathy. The sequenced material came from blood. CDR3 in amino acids: CASSQENGLANTGELFF. CDR3 bases: TGCGCCAGCAGCCAAGAAAACGGGCTAGCGAACACCGGGGAGCTGTTTTTT.